The TCR beta chain described here comes from a study of blood T cell repertoires in COVID-19 (dated by TCRdb to 2020 to 2022). Regarding the research as a whole: The collaborator samples originated in the United States, Italy and Spain and spanned the acute and convalescent phases of COVID-19. A de-identified subject ID, COVID-19 status, age in years and sex were almost always included in the sample metadata. The material from the prospective study consisted of cDNA or gDNA derived from T cells, B-cell-depleted T cells, or PBMCs. Samples came from the ongoing ImmuneRACE study (first 160 participants) plus 1,254 subjects from 6 global collaborators. Where available, HLA class I and class II types were taken from metadata supplied by the sample provider and were not determined by assay-based typing. The repertoires were released in a freely available public database intended as a resource for research on the immune response to SARS-CoV-2. The dataset comprised deeply sampled blood TCRbeta repertoires from subjects exposed to, actively infected with, or recovered from COVID-19.

TCRbeta CDR3 regions were amplified from genomic DNA using the immunoSEQ Assay, a bias-controlled multiplex PCR. Per the original workflow: The number of nucleated cells in each sample was estimated from the amplification of reference gene primers within the assay. Sequence reads were collapsed and filtered to measure the absolute abundance of every unique TCRbeta CDR3 rearrangement. Productive Simpson clonality was computed per sample as the square root of Simpson's diversity index over productive rearrangements. Entries here come from immuneACCESS through TCRdb and include only in-frame sequences with V and J called. Some clones fail to appear in such tables; in the studies checked, an unresolved V gene covers under half of the shortfall, and the cause of the remainder is unknown. That table furnishes V, J and clone size, whereas the DNA furnished D and trimming. The sample data list 300,000 to 500,000 clones, and 88% of these were observed just once. More than 0.9% of the sample comes from the top ten.

Participants in the prospective study were aged roughly 18 to 100 years, lived in some 24 United States geographic areas, and enrolled through a virtual design. To assign participants to cohorts, the prospective study relied on clinical history that participants themselves reported in a screening survey and a study questionnaire. Each participant in the prospective study had whole blood, serum and a nasopharyngeal or oropharyngeal swab collected by mobile phlebotomists. Additional blood draws and questionnaires over an approximately two-month period could optionally be provided by prospective study participants. Prospective study blood samples were shipped either frozen or at room temperature before DNA extraction. In this sample, this clone turned up once. Its specific antigen is unknown. Base qualities are not recorded, but no much larger clone differs from it by a single base. Broader findings and caveats from the paper: Clinical and demographic metadata were provided uncurated, with the amount varying by source and participant.

The germline V gene provides CDR1 SNHLY and CDR2 FYNNEI. Here V drops 3 bases and J drops 8 bases, and the junction holds 4 bases not matched to any gene. CDR3 length: 13 amino acids, cysteine to phenylalanine. The only DNA kept is the CDR3, 39 bases in frame from the first base. The sample comprised PBMCs or T cells enriched from blood (not recorded which). The V gene is TRBV2 and the J gene is TRBJ2-3, and TRBD1 aligns with 8 junction nucleotides. This clonotype originated in a woman in her 30s with acute COVID-19. In nucleotides, the sequence is TGTGCCAGCAGTGACGGACAGGGAGGTACGCAGTATTTT. It is translated as CASSDGQGGTQYF.